A selection of T cell receptor beta chains follows, all from one sample in a study of blood T cell repertoires in COVID-19. TCRdb's table, derived via immunoSEQ multiplex PCR, lists solely in-frame clones and lacks some. This table holds more than 100,000 clones, 65% to 85% found once. Sequencing was performed on peripheral blood. The receptor set was obtained from a woman in her sixties or seventies with acute or convalescent COVID-19. Both conserved end residues are part of each CDR3. Fields, in order: J gene, clone size, V gene, D gene, CDR3 protein, CDR3 DNA. D genes are given only for firm matches. Clone size is not always given. Where it is, it says once, few, many or a class for expanded clones.

TRBJ1-3,NA,TRBV19,NA,CASSMDSSGNTIYF,TGTGCCAGTAGTATGGACAGCTCTGGAAACACCATATATTTT
TRBJ2-5,once,TRBV6-2/TRBV6-3,TRBD2,CASSPRDYPQETQYF,TGTGCCAGCAGTCCCCGGGACTATCCACAAGAGACCCAGTACTTC
TRBJ2-2,NA,TRBV11-2,TRBD2,CASSFTSGGAPGELFF,TGTGCCAGCAGCTTTACAAGCGGGGGGGCCCCCGGGGAGCTGTTTTTT
TRBJ1-2,NA,TRBV11-2,NA,CASSLSLSINYGYTF,TGTGCCAGCAGCTTGAGTCTATCCATTAACTATGGCTACACCTTC
TRBJ2-1,NA,TRBV7-2,NA,CASSLAQGPWDSYNEQFF,TGTGCCAGCAGCTTAGCGCAGGGGCCTTGGGACTCCTACAATGAGCAGTTCTTC
TRBJ1-1,NA,TRBV29-1,NA,CSGHRVNTEAFF,TGCAGCGGACACAGGGTGAACACTGAAGCTTTCTTT
TRBJ1-1,NA,TRBV9,NA,CASSVRLNTEAFF,TGTGCCAGCAGCGTACGTCTGAACACTGAAGCTTTCTTT
TRBJ1-2,NA,TRBV4-1,TRBD1,CASSQPARTGVYGYTF,TGCGCCAGCAGCCAACCGGCAAGGACAGGCGTTTATGGCTACACCTTC
TRBJ2-5,NA,TRBV5-1,TRBD2,CASNLLLAGIQETQYF,TGCGCCAGCAATCTCCTTCTAGCGGGGATCCAAGAGACCCAGTACTTC
TRBJ1-2,NA,TRBV23-1,NA,CASSQVRNYGYTF,TGCGCCAGCAGTCAAGTCCGTAACTATGGCTACACCTTC
TRBJ2-5,NA,TRBV11-3,TRBD2,CASSLSGGAGETQYF,TGTGCCAGCAGCTTATCCGGGGGGGCCGGTGAGACCCAGTACTTC
TRBJ2-1,few,TRBV4-3,NA,CASSQDPGGYYNEQFF,TGCGCCAGCAGCCAAGATCCGGGCGGGTATTACAATGAGCAGTTCTTC
TRBJ2-1,NA,TRBV6-1,TRBD1,CASSERQGAGNEQFF,TGTGCCAGCAGTGAGCGGCAGGGGGCCGGCAATGAGCAGTTCTTC
TRBJ1-2,NA,TRBV7-2,NA,CASSTSLVLGTTNYGYTF,TGTGCCAGCAGCACCAGCTTAGTTTTGGGGACAACTAACTATGGCTACACCTTC
TRBJ2-3,NA,TRBV3-1/TRBV3-2,TRBD2,CASSQGLAGGRRRTDTQYF,TGTGCCAGCAGCCAAGGGCTAGCGGGGGGGCGCCGACGCACAGATACGCAGTATTTT
TRBJ2-2,NA,TRBV7-2,NA,CASSTDSGGGELFF,TGTGCCAGCAGCACGGACAGTGGAGGAGGGGAGCTGTTTTTT
TRBJ1-2,once,TRBV19,TRBD1,CASSIGTGVNYGYTF,TGTGCCAGTAGTATCGGGACAGGGGTTAACTATGGCTACACCTTC
TRBJ2-3,NA,TRBV9,TRBD2,CASSVLAGSTDTQYF,TGTGCCAGCAGCGTACTAGCGGGGAGCACAGATACGCAGTATTTT
TRBJ1-6,NA,TRBV7-2,NA,CASSLEGSDSPLHF,TGTGCCAGCAGCCTCGAAGGGAGTGATTCACCCCTCCACTTT
TRBJ1-1,NA,TRBV11-3,NA,CASSPGAPNPGNTEAFF,TGTGCCAGCAGCCCAGGGGCACCAAATCCGGGGAACACTGAAGCTTTCTTT
TRBJ1-1,NA,TRBV4-2,NA,CASSQDGQVNTEAFF,TGTGCCAGCAGCCAAGATGGGCAGGTAAACACTGAAGCTTTCTTT
TRBJ1-2,NA,TRBV6-2/TRBV6-3,TRBD1,CASSRDRGQTDYGYTF,TGTGCCAGCAGTAGGGACAGGGGTCAGACGGACTATGGCTACACCTTC
TRBJ1-4,NA,TRBV14,TRBD1,CASSQDRYGKLFF,TGTGCCAGCAGCCAGGACAGGTACGGAAAACTGTTTTTT
TRBJ2-5,NA,TRBV2,TRBD1,CASSRGTAQETQYF,TGTGCCAGCAGTCGAGGGACAGCCCAAGAGACCCAGTACTTC
TRBJ1-3,NA,TRBV2,TRBD1,CASSGDRAGNTIYF,TGTGCCAGCAGTGGGGACAGGGCCGGAAACACCATATATTTT
TRBJ1-1,NA,TRBV10-2,NA,CATQTERNTEAFF,TGCGCCACCCAGACAGAACGGAACACTGAAGCTTTCTTT
TRBJ1-2,NA,TRBV12-3/TRBV12-4,TRBD1,CASSRQGPGGYTF,TGTGCCAGCAGTCGACAGGGTCCGGGAGGCTACACCTTC
TRBJ2-7,NA,TRBV12-3/TRBV12-4,NA,CASSLSGGEQYF,TGTGCCAGCAGCCTCTCCGGGGGAGAGCAGTACTTC
TRBJ2-3,NA,TRBV18,NA,CASSPPYASSTDTQYF,TGTGCCAGCTCACCGCCGTATGCGTCTAGCACAGATACGCAGTATTTT
TRBJ1-2,NA,TRBV28,NA,CASTEGGGYGYTF,TGTGCCAGCACAGAGGGAGGGGGGTATGGCTACACCTTC
TRBJ1-1,few,TRBV19,TRBD1,CAISYRGEAYTEAFF,TGTGCCATTTCTTACAGGGGAGAGGCGTACACTGAAGCTTTCTTT
TRBJ1-3,NA,TRBV3-1/TRBV3-2,NA,CASSQVGGVSGNTIYF,TGTGCCAGCAGCCAAGTAGGAGGAGTCTCTGGAAACACCATATATTTT
TRBJ1-2,NA,TRBV7-9,TRBD1,CASSFRQGYGYTF,TGTGCCAGCAGCTTTCGACAGGGGTATGGCTACACCTTC
TRBJ1-4,few,TRBV4-3,NA,CASSQGWGESDEKLFF,TGCGCCAGCAGCCAGGGGTGGGGGGAATCTGATGAAAAACTGTTTTTT
TRBJ2-2,NA,TRBV6-1,NA,CASSDDGGLDTGELFF,TGTGCCAGCAGTGATGATGGGGGACTCGACACCGGGGAGCTGTTTTTT
TRBJ2-2,NA,TRBV5-1,NA,CASSWDMPNTGELFF,TGCGCCAGCAGCTGGGACATGCCCAACACCGGGGAGCTGTTTTTT
TRBJ2-5,NA,TRBV10-3,TRBD2,CAISASGGYQETQYF,TGTGCCATCAGCGCGAGCGGGGGATACCAAGAGACCCAGTACTTC
TRBJ1-2,NA,TRBV7-8,NA,CASSPMQGGTGTFYTF,TGTGCCAGCAGCCCCATGCAGGGCGGGACCGGGACTTTCTACACCTTC
TRBJ1-5,NA,TRBV30,NA,CAWSETSGNQPQHF,TGTGCCTGGAGCGAAACCTCAGGGAATCAGCCCCAGCATTTT
TRBJ1-2,NA,TRBV5-5,TRBD1,CASRNTGGRNYGYTF,TGTGCCAGCAGGAATACAGGGGGAAGAAACTATGGCTACACCTTC
TRBJ1-2,few,TRBV5-6,TRBD1,CASSPDRVDYGYTF,TGTGCCAGCAGCCCGGACAGGGTCGACTATGGCTACACCTTC
TRBJ1-1,NA,TRBV9,TRBD1,CASSVSGTAMNTEAFF,TGTGCCAGCAGCGTTTCCGGGACAGCCATGAACACTGAAGCTTTCTTT
TRBJ2-3,NA,TRBV3-1/TRBV3-2,TRBD2,CASSPLGLAITDTQYF,TGTGCCAGCAGCCCTTTAGGACTAGCGATAACAGATACGCAGTATTTT
TRBJ2-2,NA,TRBV27,NA,CASSLNGANTGELFF,TGTGCCAGCAGTTTAAACGGGGCGAACACCGGGGAGCTGTTTTTT
TRBJ2-5,NA,TRBV9,NA,CASSGTAQETQYF,TGTGCCAGCAGCGGGACAGCCCAAGAGACCCAGTACTTC
TRBJ1-2,NA,TRBV29-1,TRBD1,CSAGTGTNYGYTF,TGCAGCGCCGGGACAGGGACTAACTATGGCTACACCTTC
TRBJ1-3,NA,TRBV21-1,NA,CASSKTDVGPGSGGNTIYF,NA
TRBJ1-2,NA,TRBV3-1/TRBV3-2,NA,CASSQAFYGYTF,TGTGCCAGCAGCCAAGCCTTTTATGGCTACACCTTC
TRBJ2-3,once,TRBV15,NA,CATSRDLWTGTNTDTQYF,TGTGCCACCAGCAGAGATCTTTGGACAGGGACTAACACAGATACGCAGTATTTT
TRBJ2-5,NA,TRBV18,NA,CASSPPVGAGETQYF,TGTGCCAGCTCACCACCCGTTGGGGCCGGAGAGACCCAGTACTTC
TRBJ2-5,NA,TRBV19,NA,CASSMSRETQYF,TGTGCCAGTAGTATGTCTCGGGAGACCCAGTACTTC